This TCR beta chain was recorded in a study of blood T cells in healthy people across ages (dated by TCRdb to 2014 to 2015). As for the study more broadly: In model experiments, template switching captured about one uniquely barcoded TCR beta cDNA molecule for every two T cells. To track age-related changes in TCR beta repertoire diversity, the study relied on deep sequencing normalized with unique cDNA molecular identifiers. The donors were split into four age groups: young (average around 15 years), middle-aged (roughly 42), aged (62) and long-lived (roughly 77). To avoid experimental bias, donors of different ages were distributed randomly across sequencing lanes. For two donors (one aged 18 to 29 and one aged 80 or older), the study analyzed two additional independent replicas of 1 million unique cDNA reads from the same blood draw.

Spanning cysteine to phenylalanine, the CDR3 consists of 15 amino acids. Just the 45-base CDR3 DNA is kept, in frame starting at base 1. Based on the germline V gene, the CDR1 and CDR2 sequences are KGHSH and LQKENI. Systemically healthy Caucasian individuals from Russia, around 39 in total and aged about 6 to 90 years, were included as donors. Each donor gave ten milliliters of peripheral blood, drawn into EDTA-treated Vacutainer tubes. Ficoll-Paque density-gradient centrifugation was used to isolate PBMCs, with at least 6.5 million obtained per sample. Trizol reagent was used to extract total RNA from PBMCs, with at least 6 micrograms per sample. For every donor, flow cytometry on a PBMC aliquot measured the percentage of naive CD45RAhigh/CD27high T cells. Regarding this clonotype: No cognate antigen has been identified for it. One junction end disagrees with the germline gene, perhaps due to a read error.

The library was prepared using 5' RACE. Sequencing relied on an Illumina HiSeq 2500. The second PCR ran for roughly 7 to 12 cycles and used a J-beta primer mix along with a sample-barcoded 5' primer. A template-switch 5' adaptor carrying 12 random nucleotides introduced a unique molecular identifier onto each TCR beta cDNA molecule. Each sample yielded at least 2.5 million CDR3-containing paired-end reads. All of the RNA was converted into first-strand cDNA using the Mint cDNA synthesis kit, with a TRBC-specific oligonucleotide serving as the primer. Following uracil-DNA glycosylase treatment, a first 18-cycle PCR with universal primers M1SS and BC2_uni_R was performed on all cDNA. In the original analysis: For normalization, 1 million high-quality reads, each with a distinct molecular identifier, were randomly selected from each sample. Reads sharing molecular identifiers were discarded rather than binned into consensus sequences. MiTCR, run with a Q25 quality threshold and the strictest error-elimination algorithm, handled CDR3 identification, clonotype clustering and error correction. A nonparametric unseen species model using Euler transformation provided a lower-bound estimate of total TCR beta diversity. TCRdb handled the public reads itself, with Q25 trimming in fastp and clone calling in MiXCR, and kept productive beta chains. For every CDR3 protein sequence, its rows merge into one entry that carries the most common genes and DNA. TCRdb, rather than the study authors, made the V and J calls. This sample comprises 980,000 or so distinct CDR3 sequences, roughly 43% of them detected only once. The ten largest clones represent roughly an eighth of the sample.

The paper as a whole reports these results and caveats: Compared with the aged group, the long-lived group had more naive CD4+ T cells, fewer expanded clones and increased TCR diversity, suggesting age selection. Conclusive comparison of naive and antigen-experienced compartments was prevented by the profiling of bulk unsorted PBMCs. Estimates of total diversity based on one million sequenced T cells were considered lower bounds and underestimates. Because the CMV infection status of the donors was unknown, age-related changes in expanded clonotypes may potentially have been confounded. Observed TCR beta diversity correlated strongly with the percentage of naive T cells measured by flow cytometry. Observed TCR beta diversity per million T cells fell roughly linearly with age, and a significant reduction was already apparent by age around 36.

The V and J genes are TRBV18 and TRBJ2-7; TRBD1 is perhaps the D gene, given 6 matching bases. The sequencing sample was made of blood. This clonotype originated in a man aged 30 to 45 in good health. CDR3 loop: CAGSERLTGSYEQYF. The DNA reads as follows: TGTGCCGGCTCAGAACGATTGACAGGTTCCTACGAGCAGTACTTC. The reference TRBV18 and TRBJ2-7 proteins fill in what lies around the CDR3, so the full variable domain reads NAGVMQNPRHLVRRRGQEARLRCSPMKGHSHVYWYRQLPEEGLKFMVYLQKENIIDESGMPKERFSAEFPKEGPSILRIQQVVRGDSAAYFCAGSERLTGSYEQYFGPGTRLTVT.